Following are 30 T cell receptor beta chains from one sample sequenced in a study of CD4 T cells in relation to SARS-CoV-2 and coronaviruses. No antigen has been assigned to these receptors. Produced via immunoSEQ multiplex PCR; TCRdb's table is partial and in-frame only. This table holds tens of thousands of clones, approximately 82% found once. Sequencing was performed on naive CD4+ T cells from PBMCs, cultured in vitro. Subset defined: naive CD4+ T cells isolated by negative enrichment. The receptors derive from an adult with COVID-19.

V gene TRBV5-4 combines with J gene TRBJ2-3; the D gene is possibly TRBD1 (7 bases). CDR3 length equals 14 residues. Trimming pared 7 bases from V and 5 bases from J, leaving 17 bases between. Germline CDR1 SGHNT, CDR2 YYREEE (reference sequence). The CDR3: CASAPGGGGDTQYF. Written as DNA, the CDR3 is TGTGCCAGCGCGCCAGGGGGAGGTGGAGATACGCAGTATTTT. The whole variable domain, remainder taken from reference TRBV5-4 and TRBJ2-3, is ETGVTQSPTHLIKTRGQQVTLRCSSQSGHNTVSWYQQALGQGPQFIFQYYREEENGRGNFPPRFSGLQFPNYSSELNVNALELDDSALYLCASAPGGGGDTQYFGPGTRLTVL.

This clone came up a few times. The chain joins TRBV7-9 to TRBJ1-2; D uncertain. V was pared by 5 bases and J by 9 bases, with 7 bases between. The length of the CDR3 is 10 residues. Germline CDR1 is SEHNR and CDR2 is FQNEAQ (reference sequence). This chain's CDR3 is CASSRTCYTF. Here the CDR3 DNA reads TGTGCCAGCAGCAGGACTTGCTACACCTTC.

V is TRBV4-1 and J is TRBJ2-7; D not resolved. Germline V gene lookup returns CDR1 MGHRA and CDR2 YSYEKL. The CDR3 loop spans 13 amino acids. V lost 2 bases and J 4 bases, leaving 9 bases between the germline ends. The CDR3 region has the DNA TGCGCCAGCAGCCAAAACTTGGGGTACGAGCAGTACTTC. Protein sequence: CASSQNLGYEQYF.

The V call is TRBV7-3, the J call TRBJ2-1; tentatively, D is TRBD2 (6 bases). The length of the CDR3 is 15 residues. The V end lost 5 bases, the J end lost 7 bases, and 18 bases lay between the germline ends. CDR1 SGHTA and CDR2 FQGTGA come from the germline V gene. This CDR3 is CASSPRPVGTNEQFF. The CDR3 coding sequence is TGTGCCAGCAGCCCCCGCCCAGTGGGGACTAATGAGCAGTTCTTC. The full variable domain, rest sourced from reference TRBV7-3 and TRBJ2-1, is GAGVSQTPSNKVTEKGKYVELRCDPISGHTALYWYRQSLGQGPEFLIYFQGTGAADDSGLPNDRFFAVRPEGSVSTLKIQRTERGDSAVYLCASSPRPVGTNEQFFGPGTRLTVL.

This clone was observed a few times. CDR3 loop: CAMGGGSSIQYF. The CDR3 DNA is TGTGCCATGGGGGGTGGCAGCAGCATTCAGTACTTC. The V call is TRBV10-3, the J call TRBJ2-4; weak D call: TRBD2 (6 bases). V was pared by 9 bases and J by 9 bases, with 15 bases between. CDR1 is ENHRY and CDR2 is SYGVKD in the germline V gene. The CDR3 spans 12 residues.

This chain uses TRBV27 with TRBJ2-1; TRBD2 aligns across 7 bases. V was clipped by 10 bases and J by 10 bases; unmatched bases: 13. This CDR3 is 13 amino acids long. Germline V gene data show CDR1 as MNHEY and CDR2 as SMNVEV (reference sequence). The CDR3 DNA is TGTGCCATCCGGGAGGACGCGGGTGAAGAGCAGTTCTTC. Protein product: CAIREDAGEEQFF.

This clone has a handful of counts. The V gene is TRBV3-1 (or the pseudogene TRBV3-2), the J gene TRBJ2-7, with TRBD2 identical over 11 bases. The J segment lost 2 bases and the V segment lost 4 bases, leaving 4 bases of the junction unmatched. Germline V gene lookup returns CDR1 LGHDT and CDR2 YNNKEL (reference sequence). This CDR3 has 15 amino acids. The CDR3 loop reads CASSPGTSGTYEQYF. DNA for the CDR3: TGTGCCAGCAGCCCCGGGACTAGCGGCACCTACGAGCAGTACTTC.

The CDR3 nucleotides read TGTGCCAGCAGTGATCGGGGGCATTGGGAGACCCAGTACTTC. Protein product: CASSDRGHWETQYF. The chain is built from TRBV2 and TRBJ2-5, with D tentatively TRBD1 or TRBD2 (6 bases each). Germline values: CDR1 SNHLY, CDR2 FYNNEI. V was cut by 3 bases and J by 5 bases, with 13 bases left in between. CDR3 size: 14 residues.

The chain is built from TRBV7-3 and TRBJ2-1, with D possibly TRBD2 on 5 matching bases. The CDR3 is made up of 14 amino acids. The germline CDR1 and CDR2 sequences are SGHTA and FQGTGA. V lost 1 base, J lost 9 bases, and 13 bases lay in between. The CDR3 here is CASSLITGSPEQFF. CDR3 nucleotides: TGTGCCAGCAGCTTAATTACGGGATCCCCTGAGCAGTTCTTC. Full variable domain (rest looked up from reference TRBV7-3 and TRBJ2-1): GAGVSQTPSNKVTEKGKYVELRCDPISGHTALYWYRQSLGQGPEFLIYFQGTGAADDSGLPNDRFFAVRPEGSVSTLKIQRTERGDSAVYLCASSLITGSPEQFFGPGTRLTVL.

The chain employs TRBV4-3 and TRBJ2-1; 7 nucleotides align to TRBD1. The CDR3 is 15 amino acids. CDR1 is LGHNA and CDR2 is YSLEER in the germline V gene. V lost 1 base and J lost 6; bases outside the gene matches: 6. The CDR3 sequence: CASSQVEGARNEQFF. The CDR3 region has the DNA TGCGCCAGCAGCCAAGTAGAGGGGGCACGCAATGAGCAGTTCTTC.

The V call is TRBV7-6, the J call TRBJ2-3, with 8 nucleotides matching TRBD2. Germline V lookup: CDR1 SGHVS, CDR2 FNYEAQ. V lost 4 bases, J lost 2 bases, and 5 bases stayed unmatched. The CDR3 runs 15 residues. The CDR3 sequence: CASSSIAGFTDTQYF. CDR3 sequence (DNA): TGTGCCAGCAGCTCAATAGCGGGATTCACAGATACGCAGTATTTT.

The J gene is TRBJ1-1, the V gene TRBV7-2, with 7 positions matching TRBD1. The CDR3 consists of 14 residues. The V segment lost 0 bases and the J segment 5 bases; nucleotides outside the gene matches: 3. Germline V gene lookup returns CDR1 SGHTA and CDR2 FQGNSA. In nucleotides, the CDR3 is TGTGCCAGCAGCTTAGCCAGGGGGAGGACTGAAGCTTTCTTT. Its translation: CASSLARGRTEAFF.

The genes are TRBV7-9 and TRBJ2-3; perhaps D is TRBD1 or TRBD2 (5 bases each). V lost 2 bases and J lost 3, with 18 bases in between. CDR3 length: 17 residues. Per the germline V gene, CDR1 is SEHNR and CDR2 is FQNEAQ (reference sequence). DNA of the CDR3: TGTGCCAGCAGCTTATCAGGGACGGGGACCCTAACAGATACGCAGTATTTT. Amino acid sequence: CASSLSGTGTLTDTQYF.

The V gene is TRBV28, the J gene TRBJ2-7; 9 bases fit TRBD1. The CDR3 covers 16 residues. The V gene's germline CDR1 is MDHEN and CDR2 SYDVKM. V was clipped by 6 bases and J by 2 bases; unmatched bases: 11. CDR3 in amino acids: CASSHPRDRATYEQYF. The CDR3 DNA is TGTGCCAGCAGCCATCCTCGGGACAGGGCGACCTACGAGCAGTACTTC.

The chain links TRBV28 to TRBJ1-2, with D uncertain. This CDR3 region has 16 residues. V lost 1 base and J 4 bases, leaving 16 bases between the germline ends. The V gene's germline CDR1 is MDHEN and CDR2 SYDVKM. The CDR3 reads CASSLFGSPDFYGYTF. CDR3 in DNA: TGTGCCAGCAGTTTATTCGGTAGCCCCGATTTCTATGGCTACACCTTC.

This sequence joins TRBV3-1 (or the pseudogene TRBV3-2) and TRBJ1-1; D call uncertain. V was shortened by 8 bases and J by 0 bases, with 13 bases between the two germline ends. This CDR3 has 14 residues. Germline V CDR1 and CDR2: LGHDT, YNNKEL (reference sequence). As DNA, the CDR3 is TGTGCCAGCGGAAAAACGGGCATGAACACTGAAGCTTTCTTT. Protein: CASGKTGMNTEAFF.

This sequence joins TRBV7-9 and TRBJ1-5; D gene uncertain. Germline CDR1 and CDR2: SEHNR and FQNEAQ (reference sequence). V dropped 3 bases and J dropped 7 bases, with 7 bases sitting between them. CDR3 size: 12 residues. The CDR3 coding sequence is TGTGCCAGCAGCTTCGTGGGACAGCCCCAGCATTTT. Amino acids: CASSFVGQPQHF.

The rearrangement links TRBV6-1 to TRBJ2-5; no firm D call. Trimming removed 1 base at V and 1 base at J, with 10 bases between. Germline-derived CDR1 and CDR2 are MNHNS and SASEGT. This CDR3 has 15 residues. The CDR3 here is CASSEVKGSQETQYF. The CDR3 nucleotides are TGTGCCAGCAGTGAAGTCAAGGGTTCCCAAGAGACCCAGTACTTC.

The chain recombines TRBV2 with TRBJ2-7; no clear D. CDR1 SNHLY and CDR2 FYNNEI come from the germline V gene. The CDR3 contains 13 residues. Trimming took 4 bases from V and 6 from J, leaving 13 bases between them. The CDR3 sequence is CASSGSPPVEQYF. The CDR3 region has the DNA TGTGCCAGCAGTGGGTCGCCGCCGGTCGAGCAGTACTTC.

The gene calls are TRBV14 and TRBJ2-7; possibly TRBD1 or TRBD2 for D (5 bases each). CDR3 length: 14 amino acids. The germline gives CDR1 SGHDN, CDR2 FVKESK. Trimming took off 1 base at V and 13 bases at J, with 20 bases between the two ends. The CDR3 here is CASSQVPGTTGQYF. The DNA for the CDR3 is TGTGCCAGCAGCCAAGTTCCCGGGACGACTGGGCAATACTTC.

This clone was detected a few times. V is TRBV5-1 and J is TRBJ1-1; D gene unclear. Germline V lookup: CDR1 SGHRS, CDR2 YFSETQ. The CDR3 loop spans 13 amino acids. Deletions cut 0 bases from V and 11 bases from J, with 14 bases between. The CDR3 protein is CASSLGQETEAFF. Here the CDR3 DNA reads TGCGCCAGCAGCTTGGGGCAAGAAACCGAGGCTTTCTTT.

This clone has just a few counts. The chain combines TRBV28 with TRBJ2-7, with 7 bases identical to TRBD1. The CDR3 contains 16 residues. V was pared by 6 bases and J by 4 bases, with 15 bases of the junction left unmatched. The germline V gene has CDR1 MDHEN and CDR2 SYDVKM. The CDR3 DNA follows: TGTGCCAGCAGCCCTCTGACCTTGACAGGGCGGTACGAGCAGTACTTC. Translated, it gives CASSPLTLTGRYEQYF.

DNA for the CDR3: TGTGCCAGTAGTTACGTCGGGGTCGATCAGCCCCAGCATTTT. It encodes CASSYVGVDQPQHF. This sequence joins TRBV19 and TRBJ1-5; D is unclear. The V and J ends lost 5 bases and 5 bases respectively, with 13 bases between them. Germline CDR1 is LNHDA and CDR2 is SQIVND (reference sequence). The CDR3 sequence is 14 residues long.

This chain links TRBV30 with TRBJ2-1, with 10 bases that match TRBD1. CDR3 length equals 15 residues. J lost 4 bases, V lost 5 bases, and 8 bases had no gene match. Germline lookup yields CDR1 GTSNPN and CDR2 SVGIG (reference sequence). The CDR3 DNA reads as TGTGCCTGGTCTTTTAGGGACAGGGGTTACAATGAGCAGTTCTTC. As protein: CAWSFRDRGYNEQFF.

This clone was seen just once. V is TRBV28 and J is TRBJ2-7; 10 nucleotides agree with TRBD1. CDR1 is MDHEN and CDR2 is SYDVKM in the germline V gene. The CDR3 is made up of 15 amino acids. The V segment lost 4 bases and the J segment 7 bases; nucleotides outside the gene matches: 10. The CDR3 is CASSSGQGVLGEQYF. The CDR3, as DNA: TGTGCCAGCAGTTCTGGACAGGGGGTCCTTGGGGAGCAGTACTTC.

The genes are TRBV3-1 (or the pseudogene TRBV3-2) and TRBJ2-7, with 12 bases aligning to TRBD2. With V trimmed by 10 bases and J by 2 bases, 6 bases remained unmatched. Looked up from germline, CDR1 is LGHDT and CDR2 is YNNKEL (reference sequence). The CDR3 runs to 14 residues. DNA for the CDR3: TGTGCCACCCAACTAGCGGGAGGCCCCTACGAGCAGTACTTC. Translation gives CATQLAGGPYEQYF.

V is TRBV28 and J is TRBJ2-5; D gene ambiguous. The CDR3 has 15 residues. Trimming removed 1 base from V and 0 bases from J, with 9 bases in between. Germline-derived CDR1 and CDR2 are MDHEN and SYDVKM. CDR3 in DNA: TGTGCCAGCAGTTTATCGGAGCACAACCAAGAGACCCAGTACTTC. It specifies CASSLSEHNQETQYF.

In this sample, this clone turned up a few times. The chain recombines TRBV28 with TRBJ2-2; D tentatively reads TRBD1 or TRBD2 (6 bases each). Germline loops: CDR1 MDHEN, CDR2 SYDVKM. V was clipped by 5 bases and J by 3 bases, with 13 bases between them. The CDR3 has 15 amino acids. The CDR3 loop reads CASSRQRGDTGELFF. CDR3 DNA sequence: TGTGCCAGCAGTCGACAAAGGGGGGACACCGGGGAGCTGTTTTTT.

The V gene is TRBV12-3 or TRBV12-4, the J gene TRBJ2-7; D ambiguous. The CDR3 is made up of 12 amino acids. The V end was cut by 1 base, the J end by 3 bases, with 4 bases between. The CDR3 DNA reads TGTGCCAGCAGTTTAGGATACTACGAGCAGTACTTC. Amino acids: CASSLGYYEQYF.

The chain uses TRBV4-1 and TRBJ2-7; maybe TRBD1 (6 bases). Germline V CDR1 and CDR2: MGHRA, YSYEKL. The CDR3 length is 15 residues. Trimming left V 1 base short and J 0 bases short, with 10 bases between. DNA for the CDR3: TGCGCCAGCAGCCAAGCCGGGACAAACTCCTACGAGCAGTACTTC. Protein sequence: CASSQAGTNSYEQYF.